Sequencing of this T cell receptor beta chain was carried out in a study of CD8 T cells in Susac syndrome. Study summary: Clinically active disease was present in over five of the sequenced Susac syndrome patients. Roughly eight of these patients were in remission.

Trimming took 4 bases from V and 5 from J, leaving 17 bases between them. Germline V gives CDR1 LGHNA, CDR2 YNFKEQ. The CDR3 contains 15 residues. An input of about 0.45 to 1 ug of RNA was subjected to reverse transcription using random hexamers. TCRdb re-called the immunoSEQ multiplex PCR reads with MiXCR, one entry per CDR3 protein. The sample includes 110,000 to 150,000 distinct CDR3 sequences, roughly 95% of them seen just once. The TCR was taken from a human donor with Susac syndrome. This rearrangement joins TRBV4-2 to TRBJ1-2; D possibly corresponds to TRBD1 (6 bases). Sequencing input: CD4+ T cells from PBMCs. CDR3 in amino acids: CASSPDRTLPYGYTF. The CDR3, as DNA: TGTGCCAGCAGCCCCGACAGGACTCTTCCATATGGCTACACCTTC.